This passage covers 13 T cell receptor beta chains from one sample sequenced in a study of graft-versus-host responses after intestinal transplantation. Their target antigens are unknown. Repertoires were generated with immunoSEQ multiplex PCR, while TCRdb's copy carries only in-frame clones and drops some. This table holds tens of thousands of clones, about 94% found once. The specimen was unstimulated CD8+ T cells sorted from spleen or lymph node cells, collected before transplant. These TCRs come from a human donor who was the organ donor for an intestinal transplant.

This clone has more than one count but fewer than ten. The chain has TRBV27 and TRBJ2-7; D is perhaps TRBD2 (6 bases). CDR3 length: 14 amino acids. CDR1 MNHEY and CDR2 SMNVEV come from the germline V gene (reference sequence). The V and J ends lost 3 bases and 2 bases respectively, with 11 bases between them. CDR3 DNA sequence: TGTGCCAGCAGTTTCGGGGGAGAGACCTACGAGCAGTACTTC. It yields the protein CASSFGGETYEQYF.

The chain is built from TRBV2 and TRBJ2-1; 8 bases fit TRBD2. The CDR3 is 15 amino acids. Per the germline V gene, CDR1 is SNHLY and CDR2 is FYNNEI. With 6 bases clipped from V and 6 bases from J, the junction kept 10 bases outside the gene matches. The CDR3 DNA follows: TGTGCCAGCAGACCCCTAGCGGGCAGCTCCAATGAGCAGTTCTTC. Protein product: CASRPLAGSSNEQFF.

The chain recombines TRBV5-1 with TRBJ2-7; the D is unclear. Germline V CDR1 and CDR2: SGHRS, YFSETQ. With 0 bases removed from V and 4 bases from J, the gap between germline ends came to 11 bases. This CDR3 has 14 residues. In DNA, the CDR3 is TGCGCCAGCAGCTTGGAAGGGTCAGGTTACGAGCAGTACTTC. It encodes CASSLEGSGYEQYF.

The chain recombines TRBV18 with TRBJ1-4; D is undetermined. The germline V and J ends were trimmed by 2 bases and 5 bases, with 6 bases remaining between them. The CDR3 extends over 13 amino acids. CDR1 and CDR2 from the germline V gene are KGHSH and LQKENI. The CDR3 protein is CASSPGQNEKLFF. The CDR3 DNA reads TGTGCCAGCTCACCAGGGCAAAATGAAAAACTGTTTTTT.

CDR3 sequence (DNA): TGTGCCAGCAGTTTTGGGTCTTCCCACAATGAGCAGTTCTTC. Translated, it gives CASSFGSSHNEQFF. The rearrangement links TRBV27 to TRBJ2-1; D is unclear. V was trimmed by 3 bases and J by 5 bases, leaving 11 bases between them. CDR3 length equals 14 residues. CDR1 and CDR2 (germline): MNHEY, SMNVEV (reference sequence).

The table lists this clone with a count of one. The V gene is TRBV4-1, the J gene TRBJ2-7; TRBD2 aligns across 7 bases. The CDR3 runs 15 residues. Germline assignment: CDR1 MGHRA and CDR2 YSYEKL. Trimming at V came to 0 bases and at J to 0 bases, leaving 2 bases not matched to a gene. CDR3 nucleotide sequence: TGCGCCAGCAGCCAAGATGAGCGGGACTCCTACGAGCAGTACTTC. Its protein product is CASSQDERDSYEQYF.

The V and J genes are TRBV19 and TRBJ2-1; 7 positions agree with TRBD2. The germline CDR1 and CDR2 sequences are LNHDA and SQIVND (reference sequence). The CDR3 is 13 amino acids. The V gene end was trimmed by 5 bases and the J gene end by 6 bases; junction bases not matched to a gene: 4. CDR3 DNA sequence: TGTGCCAGTAGTGCCACTAGCGCCAATGAGCAGTTCTTC. It translates to CASSATSANEQFF. Using reference TRBV19 and TRBJ2-1 for the parts outside the CDR3, the full variable domain is DGGITQSPKYLFRKEGQNVTLSCEQNLNHDAMYWYRQDPGQGLRLIYYSQIVNDFQKGDIAEGYSVSREKKESFPLTVTSAQKNPTAFYLCASSATSANEQFFGPGTRLTVL.

The chain is built from TRBV28 and TRBJ2-7; 10 nucleotides align to TRBD2. Germline V CDR1 and CDR2: MDHEN, SYDVKM. CDR3 length equals 14 residues. J was trimmed by 3 bases and V by 2 bases; bases with no gene match: 1. The CDR3 DNA is TGTGCCAGCAGTTTACTAGCGGGAGTCTACGAGCAGTACTTC. Residues: CASSLLAGVYEQYF.

The chain uses TRBV29-1 and TRBJ2-7; D ambiguous. CDR3 size: 14 residues. From germline, CDR1 is SQVTM and CDR2 ANQGSEA. Trimming removed 2 bases at V and 2 bases at J, with 13 bases between. CDR3 nucleotides: TGCAGCGTTGAATCAGTCTTTTCGCCCTACGAGCAGTACTTC. Encoded protein: CSVESVFSPYEQYF.

This chain joins TRBV27 and TRBJ1-2, with TRBD1 matching 7 bases. Germline loops: CDR1 MNHEY, CDR2 SMNVEV (reference sequence). The CDR3 is made up of 15 amino acids. Trimming cost V 8 bases and J 4 bases; bases outside gene matches: 13. CDR3 residues: CASGTTGVKVYGYTF. DNA of the CDR3: TGTGCCAGCGGAACTACAGGGGTAAAGGTCTATGGCTACACCTTC.

The gene calls are TRBV7-9 and TRBJ2-1; tentative D call: TRBD1 (5 bases). There are 11 residues in the CDR3. The V end was cut by 8 bases, the J end by 10 bases, with 12 bases between. The germline gives CDR1 SEHNR, CDR2 FQNEAQ (reference sequence). CDR3 bases: TGTGCCAGCCCCCAGGGCCCGGAGCAGTTCTTC. Translated: CASPQGPEQFF. The whole variable domain, remainder taken from reference TRBV7-9 and TRBJ2-1, is DTGVSQNPRHKITKRGQNVTFRCDPISEHNRLYWYRQTLGQGPEFLTYFQNEAQLEKSRLLSDRFSAERPKGSFSTLEIQRTEQGDSAMYLCASPQGPEQFFGPGTRLTVL.

This chain connects TRBV5-6 to TRBJ2-7; the match to TRBD1 covers 7 bases. Germline V gives CDR1 SGHDT, CDR2 YYEEEE. V was pared by 0 bases and J by 3 bases, with 9 bases of the junction left unmatched. This CDR3 has 16 amino acids. CDR3: CASSLDPGTAFYEQYF. The DNA for the CDR3 is TGTGCCAGCAGCTTGGACCCCGGGACAGCTTTCTACGAGCAGTACTTC.

This chain uses TRBV5-4 with TRBJ2-1, with D perhaps TRBD2 (6 bases). The CDR3 consists of 13 residues. Germline loops: CDR1 SGHNT, CDR2 YYREEE (reference sequence). CDR3 DNA: TGTGCAACCAGGGCTAGCGAGTACAATGAGCAGTTCTTC. This translates into CATRASEYNEQFF.